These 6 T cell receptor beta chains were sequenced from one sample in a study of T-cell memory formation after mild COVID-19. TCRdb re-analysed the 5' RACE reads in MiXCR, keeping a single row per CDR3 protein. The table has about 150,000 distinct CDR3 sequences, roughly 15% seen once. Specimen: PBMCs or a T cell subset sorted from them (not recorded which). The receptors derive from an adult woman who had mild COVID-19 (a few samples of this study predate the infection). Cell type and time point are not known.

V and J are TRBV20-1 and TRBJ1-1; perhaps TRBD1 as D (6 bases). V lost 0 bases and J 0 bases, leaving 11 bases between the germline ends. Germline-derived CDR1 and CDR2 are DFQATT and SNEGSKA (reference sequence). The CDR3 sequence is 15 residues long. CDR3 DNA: TGCAGTGCTAGAGAAGGAAGGGGGTTGAACACTGAAGCTTTCTTT. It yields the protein CSAREGRGLNTEAFF.

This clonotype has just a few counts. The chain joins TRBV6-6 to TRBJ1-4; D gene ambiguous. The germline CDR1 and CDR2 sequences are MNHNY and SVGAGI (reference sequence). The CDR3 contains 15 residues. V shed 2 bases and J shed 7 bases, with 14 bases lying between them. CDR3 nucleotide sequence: TGTGCCAGCAGTTACCCGAGTTGGGGAGGTGAAAAACTGTTTTTT. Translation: CASSYPSWGGEKLFF.

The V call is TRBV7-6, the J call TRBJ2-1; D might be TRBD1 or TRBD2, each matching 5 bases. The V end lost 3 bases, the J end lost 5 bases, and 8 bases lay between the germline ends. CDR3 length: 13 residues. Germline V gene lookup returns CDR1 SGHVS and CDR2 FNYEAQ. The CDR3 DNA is TGTGCCAGCAGCTTCGGGGCCAACAATGAGCAGTTCTTC. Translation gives CASSFGANNEQFF.

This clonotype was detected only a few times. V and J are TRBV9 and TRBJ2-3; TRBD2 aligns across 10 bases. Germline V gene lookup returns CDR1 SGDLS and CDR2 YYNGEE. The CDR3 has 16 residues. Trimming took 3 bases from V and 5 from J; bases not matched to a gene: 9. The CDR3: CASSALLAGVGDTQYF. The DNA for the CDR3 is TGTGCCAGCAGCGCCCTTCTAGCGGGAGTAGGAGATACGCAGTATTTT.

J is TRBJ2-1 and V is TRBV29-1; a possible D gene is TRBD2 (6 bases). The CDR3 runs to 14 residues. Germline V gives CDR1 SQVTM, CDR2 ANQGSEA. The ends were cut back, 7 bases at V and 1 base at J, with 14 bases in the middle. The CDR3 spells CSADGGPSYNEQFF. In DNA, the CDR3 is TGCAGCGCCGACGGAGGGCCTTCCTACAATGAGCAGTTCTTC.

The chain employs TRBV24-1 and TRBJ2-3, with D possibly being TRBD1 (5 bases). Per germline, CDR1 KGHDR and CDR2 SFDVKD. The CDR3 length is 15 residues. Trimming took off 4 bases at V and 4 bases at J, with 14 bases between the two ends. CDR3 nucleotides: TGTGCCACCAGTGACGGCGCTACAGGAGCAGATACGCAGTATTTT. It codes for CATSDGATGADTQYF.